A single sample is the source of the 11 T cell receptor beta chains below, sequenced in a study of cytomegalovirus exposure and HLA in healthy donors. 60 Vbeta and 13 Jbeta primers were used in PCR. Sequencing was performed with immunoSEQ multiplex PCR; in TCRdb, only in-frame clones are kept and a portion is missing. The profile shows around 120,000 clones, 80% of them singletons. The sequenced material came from PBMCs. Every receptor here comes from a man aged 30 to 45 in good health and CMV-seronegative.

The chain uses TRBV11-3 and TRBJ1-1, with no clear D. From germline, CDR1 is SGHNT and CDR2 YENEEA. Trimming removed 3 bases at V and 4 bases at J, with 9 bases between. This CDR3 is built from 13 residues. The CDR3 DNA reads as TGTGCCAGCAGCTTTGGATCGGGCACTGAAGCTTTCTTT. It is translated as CASSFGSGTEAFF.

The chain joins TRBV5-4 to TRBJ2-1; 7 bases line up with TRBD1. After removal of 4 bases from V and 7 bases from J, the junction contained 8 bases not matched to a gene. This CDR3 has 14 residues. CDR1 SGHNT and CDR2 YYREEE come from the germline V gene (reference sequence). The DNA of the CDR3 is TGTGCCAGCAGCCTCCAGGGACAGTTAAATGAGCAGTTCTTC. Its protein is CASSLQGQLNEQFF.

The rearrangement joins TRBV4-3 to TRBJ2-3; D may be TRBD2 (6 bases). V was trimmed by 6 bases and J by 0 bases, leaving 13 bases between them. There are 15 residues in the CDR3. Germline lookup yields CDR1 LGHNA and CDR2 YSLEER. CDR3 DNA sequence: TGCGCCAGCAGACCCGGGACTGCGAGCACAGATACGCAGTATTTT. Translation gives CASRPGTASTDTQYF.

This clone was recorded a few times. The chain recombines TRBV5-1 with TRBJ2-2; D is unresolved. This CDR3 is 14 amino acids long. Germline CDR1 and CDR2: SGHRS and YFSETQ. Trimming took 1 base from V and 5 from J, leaving 9 bases between them. CDR3 bases: TGCGCCAGCAGCTTGTCTAGGAGAACCGGGGAGCTGTTTTTT. Translated, it gives CASSLSRRTGELFF.

This clone was seen a single time. V and J are TRBV28 and TRBJ2-1; D is uncertain. The CDR3 sequence is 13 residues long. The germline V and J ends were trimmed by 3 bases and 8 bases, with 11 bases remaining between them. Germline V CDR1 and CDR2: MDHEN, SYDVKM. The CDR3 here is CASSFRLGDEQFF. CDR3 in DNA: TGTGCCAGCAGTTTTCGACTCGGCGATGAGCAGTTCTTC.

The chain has TRBV7-2 and TRBJ1-2; 9 nucleotides agree with TRBD1. The germline V gene has CDR1 SGHTA and CDR2 FQGNSA. The CDR3 contains 13 residues. After removal of 1 base from V and 8 bases from J, the junction contained 2 bases not matched to a gene. CDR3 loop: CASSLGQGEGYTF. CDR3 DNA sequence: TGTGCCAGCAGCTTAGGACAGGGGGAAGGCTACACCTTC.

CDR3 protein: CASSEMEAFTPLHF. CDR3 sequence (DNA): TGTGCCAGCAGTGAGATGGAGGCTTTCACACCCCTCCACTTT. The chain joins TRBV2 to TRBJ1-6; the D is unclear. This CDR3 region has 14 residues. Germline V lookup: CDR1 SNHLY, CDR2 FYNNEI. V lost 3 bases and J lost 11, with 14 bases in between.

The gene calls are TRBV11-2 and TRBJ1-4; D call uncertain. The CDR3 length is 13 residues. CDR1 is SGHAT and CDR2 is FQNNGV in the germline V gene. The germline V and J ends were trimmed by 6 bases and 4 bases, with 9 bases remaining between them. The CDR3 region has the DNA TGTGCCAGCAGAAGGGAGGTTAATGAAAAACTGTTTTTT. Translating gives CASRREVNEKLFF.

V usage is TRBV11-2 and J usage is TRBJ2-7; D perhaps matches TRBD1 (5 bases). The germline V and J ends were trimmed by 0 bases and 6 bases, with 6 bases remaining between them. The CDR3 covers 12 residues. Germline V gene data show CDR1 as SGHAT and CDR2 as FQNNGV. CDR3 sequence (DNA): TGTGCCAGCAGCTTAGACAGGGCCGAGCAGTACTTC. It is translated as CASSLDRAEQYF.

V is TRBV30 and J is TRBJ1-6; D is unresolved. This CDR3 has 15 amino acids. Germline V gene lookup returns CDR1 GTSNPN and CDR2 SVGIG (reference sequence). Deletions cut 2 bases from V and 4 bases from J, with 12 bases between. DNA for the CDR3: TGTGCCTGGAGTTCGGAAGTGACATATAATTCACCCCTCCACTTT. Residues: CAWSSEVTYNSPLHF.

This chain connects TRBV27 to TRBJ2-2; maybe TRBD2 (9 bases). Trimming pared 2 bases from V and 4 bases from J, leaving 26 bases between. The CDR3 contains 20 residues. Germline V lookup: CDR1 MNHEY, CDR2 SMNVEV (reference sequence). The CDR3 sequence is CASSLKGQGRGRAGTGELFF. In nucleotides, the CDR3 is TGTGCCAGCAGTTTAAAAGGACAGGGTCGCGGGAGGGCCGGCACCGGGGAGCTGTTTTTT.